This TCR beta chain emerged from a study of T cells in Graves' hyperthyroidism and ophthalmopathy. The V end was cut by 4 bases, the J end by 0 bases, with 16 bases between. This CDR3 spans 17 amino acids. In germline, CDR1 is ENHRY, CDR2 SYGVKD. Study outcomes and limitations: Ophthalmopathy was separated from stable hyperthyroidism by a 13 V-J model.

Amplified TCR beta CDR3 regions derived from RNA transcripts. TCR CDR3 regions were first amplified by RT-PCR with HTBI primers. One entry per CDR3 protein, called by TCRdb with MiXCR from the multiplex PCR reads. Among approximately 380,000 distinct CDR3 sequences listed, roughly an eighth were seen once. This clonotype was detected only a few times. Its matching antigen is unknown. The material sequenced was blood. The TCR originated in a man aged 45-60 years with Graves' ophthalmopathy. The chain combines TRBV10-3 with TRBJ2-1, with D unresolved. The CDR3 region has the DNA TGTGCCATCAGTGGCACCCGAATCCAGAGCTCCTACAATGAGCAGTTCTTC. It is translated as CAISGTRIQSSYNEQFF.